These 13 T cell receptor beta chains were sequenced from one sample in a study of cytomegalovirus exposure and HLA in healthy donors. This PCR relied on a set of 60 Vbeta primers and 13 Jbeta primers. The repertoire was sequenced with immunoSEQ multiplex PCR; TCRdb's copy has only in-frame clones and lacks some. Of around 120,000 clones listed, around 80% are singletons. The specimen sequenced was PBMCs. The receptor set was obtained from a man younger than 45 in good health and CMV-seropositive.

This clone has a handful of counts. The CDR3 is CASSDGQGEADTQYF. CDR3 bases: TGTGCCAGCAGCGACGGGCAGGGCGAGGCAGATACGCAGTATTTT. The chain employs TRBV6-4 and TRBJ2-3; possible D gene TRBD1, 5 bases. Germline CDR1 MRHNA, CDR2 SNTAGT. Trimming cost V 6 bases and J 4 bases, with 17 bases left between them. The CDR3 runs to 15 residues.

This clone was recorded a few times. V gene TRBV5-1 combines with J gene TRBJ1-2, with a possible D match to TRBD1 (6 bases). The CDR3 covers 17 residues. CDR1 SGHRS and CDR2 YFSETQ come from the germline V gene. The germline V and J ends were trimmed by 3 bases and 3 bases, with 21 bases remaining between them. CDR3 DNA sequence: TGCGCCAGCAGCTCGAAGCAAAATGGACAGAGGGACTATGGCTACACCTTC. Encoded protein: CASSSKQNGQRDYGYTF. Together with reference TRBV5-1 and TRBJ1-2, the CDR3 gives the full variable domain: KAGVTQTPRYLIKTRGQQVTLSCSPISGHRSVSWYQQTPGQGLQFLFEYFSETQRNKGNFPGRFSGRQFSNSRSEMNVSTLELGDSALYLCASSSKQNGQRDYGYTFGSGTRLTVV.

The CDR3 DNA reads as TGTGCCAGCACCGACGCCAGGGGGAACACTGAAGCTTTCTTT. Encoded protein: CASTDARGNTEAFF. The rearrangement links TRBV9 to TRBJ1-1; TRBD1 might be the D (6 bases). Germline V gene data show CDR1 as SGDLS and CDR2 as YYNGEE. The CDR3 covers 14 residues. The germline V and J ends were trimmed by 6 bases and 1 base, with 13 bases remaining between them.

This clone appeared a single time. The sample carries other DNA sequences with the same CDR3. J is TRBJ1-3 and V is TRBV5-6; D may be TRBD1 (6 bases). Germline V gene sequence: CDR1 SGHDT, CDR2 YYEEEE. The CDR3 totals 15 residues. V dropped 4 bases and J dropped 4 bases, with 15 bases sitting between them. This CDR3 reads CASSPVSDSGNTIYF. DNA of the CDR3: TGTGCCAGCAGCCCAGTATCGGACAGCGGAAACACCATATATTTT.

The chain combines TRBV19 with TRBJ1-2; 7 bases are shared with TRBD1. Germline CDR1 reads LNHDA; CDR2 reads SQIVND (reference sequence). J gave up 2 bases and V 5 bases, and 8 bases lay outside the gene matches. CDR3 length: 15 residues. The CDR3: CASSPWTGSNYGYTF. The CDR3, as DNA: TGTGCCAGTAGTCCCTGGACAGGTTCGAACTATGGCTACACCTTC.

The chain combines TRBV5-1 with TRBJ2-7, with 9 bases lining up with TRBD2. V shed 0 bases and J 7 bases; nucleotides not matched to a gene: 11. The length of the CDR3 is 16 residues. Germline CDR1 SGHRS, CDR2 YFSETQ. CDR3 DNA sequence: TGCGCCAGCAGCTTGGCAGGCGGGGGGGGCCCGGGAGAGCAGTACTTC. Protein: CASSLAGGGGPGEQYF. The full variable domain, its missing parts supplied by reference TRBV5-1 and TRBJ2-7, is KAGVTQTPRYLIKTRGQQVTLSCSPISGHRSVSWYQQTPGQGLQFLFEYFSETQRNKGNFPGRFSGRQFSNSRSEMNVSTLELGDSALYLCASSLAGGGGPGEQYFGPGTRLTVT.

V gene TRBV4-1 combines with J gene TRBJ1-2; D unresolved. Deletions cut 0 bases from V and 3 bases from J, with 8 bases between. This CDR3 is 14 amino acids long. The V gene's germline CDR1 is MGHRA and CDR2 YSYEKL. In nucleotides, the CDR3 is TGCGCCAGCAGCCAAGATTGGGAGGACTATGGCTACACCTTC. Amino acids: CASSQDWEDYGYTF.

The chain employs TRBV4-2 and TRBJ1-1; D not resolved. Trimming cost V 0 bases and J 6 bases, with 14 bases left between them. Germline CDR1 is LGHNA and CDR2 is YNFKEQ. The CDR3 extends over 15 amino acids. CDR3 sequence: CASSQEFTTGPEAFF. The CDR3 DNA follows: TGTGCCAGCAGCCAAGAATTTACCACGGGTCCTGAAGCTTTCTTT.

The gene calls are TRBV7-6 and TRBJ2-7; TRBD1 agrees at 8 bases. The CDR3 loop spans 18 amino acids. Germline V lookup: CDR1 SGHVS, CDR2 FNYEAQ. V was clipped by 4 bases and J by 1 base; unmatched bases: 15. Written as DNA, the CDR3 is TGTGCCAGCAGCTCTCTCCTTCGACAGGGGTGGAGGTCCTACGAGCAGTACTTC. Amino acid sequence: CASSSLLRQGWRSYEQYF. The variable domain in full, with the rest retrieved from reference TRBV7-6 and TRBJ2-7, is GAGVSQSPRYKVTKRGQDVALRCDPISGHVSLYWYRQALGQGPEFLTYFNYEAQQDKSGLPNDRFSAERPEGSISTLTIQRTEQRDSAMYRCASSSLLRQGWRSYEQYFGPGTRLTVT.

This chain joins TRBV4-1 and TRBJ2-7, with TRBD1 matching over 10 bases. The CDR3 spans 14 residues. Per germline, CDR1 MGHRA and CDR2 YSYEKL. Trimming took 4 bases from V and 5 from J; bases not matched to a gene: 5. The CDR3 loop reads CASSLRQGADEQYF. The CDR3 bases are TGCGCCAGCAGCCTCCGACAGGGGGCGGACGAGCAGTACTTC.

This chain connects TRBV9 to TRBJ1-2; D unclear. CDR3 length: 16 amino acids. The V and J ends lost 3 bases and 0 bases respectively, with 15 bases between them. CDR1 is SGDLS and CDR2 is YYNGEE in the germline V gene. CDR3 nucleotide sequence: TGTGCCAGCAGCGGCGGGCGGGGTTTAGCTAACTATGGCTACACCTTC. It yields the protein CASSGGRGLANYGYTF.

The chain links TRBV29-1 to TRBJ2-7, with 9 bases matching TRBD1. The CDR3 is made up of 13 amino acids. Trimming cost V 2 bases and J 3 bases; bases outside gene matches: 2. Germline V gene data show CDR1 as SQVTM and CDR2 as ANQGSEA. The CDR3 DNA follows: TGCAGCGTTGAAAAGACAGGGGGCTACGAGCAGTACTTC. This translates into CSVEKTGGYEQYF.

This chain's CDR3 is CASSYGEDYEQYF. CDR3 bases: TGTGCCAGCAGTTACGGAGAGGACTACGAGCAGTACTTC. This chain connects TRBV6-5 to TRBJ2-7; D is unclear. Germline CDR1 and CDR2: MNHEY and SVGAGI. The CDR3 covers 13 residues. V was trimmed by 2 bases and J by 3 bases, leaving 8 bases between them.